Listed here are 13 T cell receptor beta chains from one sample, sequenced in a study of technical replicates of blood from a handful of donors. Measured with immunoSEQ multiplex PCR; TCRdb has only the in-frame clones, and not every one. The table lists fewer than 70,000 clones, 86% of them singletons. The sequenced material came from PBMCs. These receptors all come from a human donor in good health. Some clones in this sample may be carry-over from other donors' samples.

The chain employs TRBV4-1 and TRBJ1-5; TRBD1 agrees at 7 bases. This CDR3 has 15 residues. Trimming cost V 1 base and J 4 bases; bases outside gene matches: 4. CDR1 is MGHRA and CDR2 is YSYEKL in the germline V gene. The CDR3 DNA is TGCGCCAGCAGCCAAGGGAGGACAGGTAATCAGCCCCAGCATTTT. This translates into CASSQGRTGNQPQHF.

CDR3 coding DNA: TGTGCCAGCAGCAAGGACAGGGGGCAGGTTTGGAATGAGCAGTTCTTC. Translation gives CASSKDRGQVWNEQFF. The V call is TRBV5-6, the J call TRBJ2-1, with 11 bases lining up with TRBD1. The V and J ends lost 4 bases and 7 bases, in that order; junction bases with no gene match: 10. The CDR3 totals 16 residues. CDR1 is SGHDT, CDR2 YYEEEE, per germline. Full variable domain (outside the CDR3, taken from reference TRBV5-6 and TRBJ2-1): DAGVTQSPTHLIKTRGQQVTLRCSPKSGHDTVSWYQQALGQGPQFIFQYYEEEERQRGNFPDRFSGHQFPNYSSELNVNALLLGDSALYLCASSKDRGQVWNEQFFGPGTRLTVL.

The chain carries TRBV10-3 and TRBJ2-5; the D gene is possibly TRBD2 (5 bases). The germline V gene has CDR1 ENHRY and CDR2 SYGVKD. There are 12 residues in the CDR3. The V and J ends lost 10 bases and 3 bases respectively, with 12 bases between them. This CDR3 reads CATRTREETQYF. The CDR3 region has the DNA TGTGCCACCAGGACTCGCGAAGAGACCCAGTACTTC.

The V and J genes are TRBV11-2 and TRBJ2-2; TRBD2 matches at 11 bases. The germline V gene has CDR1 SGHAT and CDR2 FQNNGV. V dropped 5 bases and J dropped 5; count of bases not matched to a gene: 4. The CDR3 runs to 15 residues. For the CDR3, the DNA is TGTGCCAGCAGCCCGACTAGCGGGGAGACCGGGGAGCTGTTTTTT. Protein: CASSPTSGETGELFF.

CDR3: CASSLGQGQNTEAFF. CDR3 DNA: TGTGCCAGCTCACTGGGACAGGGCCAGAACACTGAAGCTTTCTTT. The gene calls are TRBV18 and TRBJ1-1; 9 bases are a match to TRBD1. From germline, CDR1 is KGHSH and CDR2 LQKENI. The CDR3 loop spans 15 amino acids. Germline trimming cut 4 bases from V and 1 base from J; bases unmatched to any gene: 4.

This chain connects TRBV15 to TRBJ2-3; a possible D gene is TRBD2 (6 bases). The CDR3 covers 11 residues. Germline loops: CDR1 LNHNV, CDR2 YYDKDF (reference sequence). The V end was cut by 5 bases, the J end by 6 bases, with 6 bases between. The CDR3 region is CATSGGDTQYF. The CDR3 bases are TGTGCCACCAGCGGGGGGGATACGCAGTATTTT.

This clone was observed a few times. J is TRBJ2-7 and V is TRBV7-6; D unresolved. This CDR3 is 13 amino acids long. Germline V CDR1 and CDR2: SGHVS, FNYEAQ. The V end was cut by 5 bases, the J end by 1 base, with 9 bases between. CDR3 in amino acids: CASSLHRSYEQYF. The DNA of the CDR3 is TGTGCCAGCAGCCTTCATCGGTCCTACGAGCAGTACTTC.

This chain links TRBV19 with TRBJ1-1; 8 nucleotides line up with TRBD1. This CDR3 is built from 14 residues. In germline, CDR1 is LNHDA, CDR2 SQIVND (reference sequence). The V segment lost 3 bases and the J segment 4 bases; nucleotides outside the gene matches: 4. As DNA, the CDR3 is TGTGCCAGTAGTATTCCAGGGACAGGCACTGAAGCTTTCTTT. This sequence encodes CASSIPGTGTEAFF.

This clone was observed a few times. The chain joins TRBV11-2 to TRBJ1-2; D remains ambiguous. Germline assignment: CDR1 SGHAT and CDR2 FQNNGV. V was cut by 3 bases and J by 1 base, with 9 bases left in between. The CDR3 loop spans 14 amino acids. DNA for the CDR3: TGTGCCAGCAGCTTCGGCGGATTTAACTATGGCTACACCTTC. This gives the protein CASSFGGFNYGYTF.

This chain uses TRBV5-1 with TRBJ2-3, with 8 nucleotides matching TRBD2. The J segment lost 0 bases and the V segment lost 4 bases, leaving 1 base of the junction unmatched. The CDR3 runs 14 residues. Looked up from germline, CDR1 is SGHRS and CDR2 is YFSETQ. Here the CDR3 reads CASSGGRSTDTQYF. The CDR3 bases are TGCGCCAGCAGCGGCGGGAGGAGCACAGATACGCAGTATTTT.

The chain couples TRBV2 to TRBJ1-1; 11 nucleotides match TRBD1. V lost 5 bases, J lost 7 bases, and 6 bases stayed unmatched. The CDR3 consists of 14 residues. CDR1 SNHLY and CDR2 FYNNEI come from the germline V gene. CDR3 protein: CASSKRDRGGEAFF. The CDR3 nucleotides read TGTGCCAGCAGTAAACGGGACAGGGGGGGTGAAGCTTTCTTT.

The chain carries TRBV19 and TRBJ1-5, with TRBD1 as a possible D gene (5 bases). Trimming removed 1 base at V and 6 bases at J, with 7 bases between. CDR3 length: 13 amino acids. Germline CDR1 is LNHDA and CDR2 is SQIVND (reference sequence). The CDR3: CASSIGGSQPQHF. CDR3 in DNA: TGTGCCAGTAGTATAGGGGGCAGTCAGCCCCAGCATTTT.

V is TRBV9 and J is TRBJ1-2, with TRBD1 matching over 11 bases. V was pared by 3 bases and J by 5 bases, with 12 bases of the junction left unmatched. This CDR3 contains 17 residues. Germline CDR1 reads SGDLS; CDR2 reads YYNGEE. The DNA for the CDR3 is TGTGCCAGCAGCGGGCGGACAGGGGGCGGGAGGTATTATGGCTACACCTTC. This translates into CASSGRTGGGRYYGYTF. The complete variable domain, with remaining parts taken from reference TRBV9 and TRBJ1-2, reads DSGVTQTPKHLITATGQRVTLRCSPRSGDLSVYWYQQSLDQGLQFLIQYYNGEERAKGNILERFSAQQFPDLHSELNLSSLELGDSALYFCASSGRTGGGRYYGYTFGSGTRLTVV.